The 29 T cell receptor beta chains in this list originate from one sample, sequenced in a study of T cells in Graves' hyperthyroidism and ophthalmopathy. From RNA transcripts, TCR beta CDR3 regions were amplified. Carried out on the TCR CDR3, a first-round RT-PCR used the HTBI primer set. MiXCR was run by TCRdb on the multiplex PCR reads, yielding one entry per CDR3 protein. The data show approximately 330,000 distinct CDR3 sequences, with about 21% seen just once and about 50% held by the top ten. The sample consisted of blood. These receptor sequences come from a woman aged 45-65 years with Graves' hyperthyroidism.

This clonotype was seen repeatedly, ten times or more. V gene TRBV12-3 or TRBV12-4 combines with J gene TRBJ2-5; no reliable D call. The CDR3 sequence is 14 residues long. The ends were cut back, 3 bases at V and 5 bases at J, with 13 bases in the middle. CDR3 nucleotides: TGTGCCAGCAGTTTGGGTCAGTCAAGGGAGACCCAGTACTTC. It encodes CASSLGQSRETQYF.

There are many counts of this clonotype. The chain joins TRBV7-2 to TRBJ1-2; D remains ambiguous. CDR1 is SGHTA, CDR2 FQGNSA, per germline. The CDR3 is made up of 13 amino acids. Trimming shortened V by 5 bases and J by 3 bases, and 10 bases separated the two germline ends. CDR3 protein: CASSASWDYGYTF. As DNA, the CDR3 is TGTGCCAGCAGCGCCTCATGGGACTATGGCTACACCTTC. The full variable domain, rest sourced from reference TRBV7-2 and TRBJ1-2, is GAGVSQSPSNKVTEKGKDVELRCDPISGHTALYWYRQSLGQGLEFLIYFQGNSAPDKSGLPSDRFSAERTGGSVSTLTIQRTQQEDSAVYLCASSASWDYGYTFGSGTRLTVV.

CDR3 nucleotides: TGTGCCAGCAGCTTAGGGTCGGGAGTAGATCAGTTCTTC. Translating gives CASSLGSGVDQFF. The rearrangement joins TRBV7-3 to TRBJ2-1, with a possible D match to TRBD2 (6 bases). This CDR3 is 13 amino acids long. V gave up 2 bases and J gave up 13 bases, with 15 bases separating them. Germline V gene sequence: CDR1 SGHTA, CDR2 FQGTGA.

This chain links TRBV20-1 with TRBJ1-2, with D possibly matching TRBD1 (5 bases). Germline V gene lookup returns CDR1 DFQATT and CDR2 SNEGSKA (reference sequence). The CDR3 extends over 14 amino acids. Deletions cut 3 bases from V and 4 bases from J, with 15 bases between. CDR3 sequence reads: CSASHPAGTYGYTF. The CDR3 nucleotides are TGCAGTGCTAGCCACCCCGCAGGGACCTATGGCTACACCTTC.

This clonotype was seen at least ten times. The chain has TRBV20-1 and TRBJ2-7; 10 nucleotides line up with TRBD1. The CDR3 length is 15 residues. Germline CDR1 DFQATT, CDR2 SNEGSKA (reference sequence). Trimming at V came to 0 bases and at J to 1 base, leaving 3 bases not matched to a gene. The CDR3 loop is CSARDPGQGSYEQYF. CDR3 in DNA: TGCAGTGCTAGAGACCCGGGACAGGGGTCCTACGAGCAGTACTTC.

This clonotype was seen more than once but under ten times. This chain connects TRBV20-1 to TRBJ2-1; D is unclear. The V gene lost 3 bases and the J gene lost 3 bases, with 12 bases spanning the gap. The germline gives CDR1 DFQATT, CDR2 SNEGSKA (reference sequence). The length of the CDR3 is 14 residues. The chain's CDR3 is CSASLGNSYNEQFF. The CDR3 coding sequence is TGCAGTGCTAGTTTAGGGAACAGCTACAATGAGCAGTTCTTC.

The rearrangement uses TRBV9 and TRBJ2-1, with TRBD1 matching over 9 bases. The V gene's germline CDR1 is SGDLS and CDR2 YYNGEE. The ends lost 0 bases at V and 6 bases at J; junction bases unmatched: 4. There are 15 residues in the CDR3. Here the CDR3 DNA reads TGTGCCAGCAGCGTAGAGACAGGGGGACGCAATGAGCAGTTCTTC. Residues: CASSVETGGRNEQFF.

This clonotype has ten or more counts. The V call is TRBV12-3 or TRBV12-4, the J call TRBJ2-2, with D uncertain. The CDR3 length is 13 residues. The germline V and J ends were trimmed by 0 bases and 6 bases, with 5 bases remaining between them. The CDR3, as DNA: TGTGCCAGCAGTTTAGCGCGCGCCGGGGAGCTGTTTTTT. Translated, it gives CASSLARAGELFF.

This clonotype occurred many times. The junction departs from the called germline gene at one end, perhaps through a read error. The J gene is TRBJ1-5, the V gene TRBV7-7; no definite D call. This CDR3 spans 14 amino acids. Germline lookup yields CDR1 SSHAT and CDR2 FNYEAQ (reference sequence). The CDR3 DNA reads TGTGCTAGCAGCTTACAACGGCGCAATCAGCCCCAGCATTTT. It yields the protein CASSLQRRNQPQHF.

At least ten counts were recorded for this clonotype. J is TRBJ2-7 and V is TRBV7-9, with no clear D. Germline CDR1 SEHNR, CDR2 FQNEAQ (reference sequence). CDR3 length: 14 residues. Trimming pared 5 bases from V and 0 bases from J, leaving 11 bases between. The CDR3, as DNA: TGTGCCAGCAGCCCCCCCTGGGGCTCCTACGAGCAGTACTTC. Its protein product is CASSPPWGSYEQYF.

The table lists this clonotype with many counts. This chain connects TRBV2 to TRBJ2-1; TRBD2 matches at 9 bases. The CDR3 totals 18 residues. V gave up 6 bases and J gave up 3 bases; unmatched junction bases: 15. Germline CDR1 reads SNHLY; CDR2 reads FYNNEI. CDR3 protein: CASSARGGGKSNYNEQFF. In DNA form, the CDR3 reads TGTGCCAGCAGCGCGCGGGGGGGAGGGAAATCGAACTACAATGAGCAGTTCTTC.

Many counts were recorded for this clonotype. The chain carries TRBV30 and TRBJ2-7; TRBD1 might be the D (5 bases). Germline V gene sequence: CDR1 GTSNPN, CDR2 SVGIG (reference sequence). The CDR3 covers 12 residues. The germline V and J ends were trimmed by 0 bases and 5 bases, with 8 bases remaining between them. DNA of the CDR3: TGTGCCTGGAGTGTAGGCAGGGACGAGCAGTACTTC. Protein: CAWSVGRDEQYF.

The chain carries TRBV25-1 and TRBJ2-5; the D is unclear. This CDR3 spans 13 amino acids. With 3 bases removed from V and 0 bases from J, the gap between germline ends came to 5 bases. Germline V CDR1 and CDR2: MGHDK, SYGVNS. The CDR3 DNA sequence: TGTGCCAGCAGTGACTCATACCAAGAGACCCAGTACTTC. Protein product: CASSDSYQETQYF.

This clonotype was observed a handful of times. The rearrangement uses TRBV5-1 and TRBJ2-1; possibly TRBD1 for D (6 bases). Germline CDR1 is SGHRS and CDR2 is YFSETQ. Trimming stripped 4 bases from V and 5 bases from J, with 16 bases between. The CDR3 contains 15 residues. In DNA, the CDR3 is TGCGCCAGCAGCGTACTACAGGGTTTGCACAATGAGCAGTTCTTC. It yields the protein CASSVLQGLHNEQFF. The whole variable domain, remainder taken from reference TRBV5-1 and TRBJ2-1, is KAGVTQTPRYLIKTRGQQVTLSCSPISGHRSVSWYQQTPGQGLQFLFEYFSETQRNKGNFPGRFSGRQFSNSRSEMNVSTLELGDSALYLCASSVLQGLHNEQFFGPGTRLTVL.

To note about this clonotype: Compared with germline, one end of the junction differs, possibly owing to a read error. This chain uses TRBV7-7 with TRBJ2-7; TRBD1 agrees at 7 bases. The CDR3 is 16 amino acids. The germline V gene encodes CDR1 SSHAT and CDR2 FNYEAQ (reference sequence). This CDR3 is CASSQKADRERYEQYF. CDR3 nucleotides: TGTGCTAGCAGTCAAAAGGCCGACAGGGAACGCTACGAGCAGTACTTC.

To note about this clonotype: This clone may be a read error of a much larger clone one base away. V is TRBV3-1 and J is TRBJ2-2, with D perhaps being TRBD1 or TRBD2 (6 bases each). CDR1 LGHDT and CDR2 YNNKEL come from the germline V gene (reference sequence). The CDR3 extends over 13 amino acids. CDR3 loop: CASGQGGNGELFF. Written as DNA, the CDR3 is TGTGCCAGCGGCCAAGGGGGGAACGGGGAGCTGTTTTTT.

CDR3 region: CASRAGQRHPDYGYTF. The CDR3 DNA follows: TGTGCCAGCAGGGCAGGACAGCGACATCCGGACTATGGCTACACCTTC. This rearrangement joins TRBV9 to TRBJ1-2; D possibly corresponds to TRBD1 (6 bases). With 5 bases removed from V and 3 bases from J, the gap between germline ends came to 20 bases. Germline CDR1 SGDLS, CDR2 YYNGEE. The CDR3 totals 16 residues.

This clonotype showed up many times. DNA for the CDR3: TGCAGTGCTAGGCGGACTAGCGGGAATTCCGAGCAGTACTTC. As protein: CSARRTSGNSEQYF. V is TRBV20-1 and J is TRBJ2-7, with TRBD2 matching over 12 bases. The CDR3 length is 14 residues. Germline-derived CDR1 and CDR2 are DFQATT and SNEGSKA (reference sequence). V gave up 3 bases and J gave up 6 bases; unmatched junction bases: 6.

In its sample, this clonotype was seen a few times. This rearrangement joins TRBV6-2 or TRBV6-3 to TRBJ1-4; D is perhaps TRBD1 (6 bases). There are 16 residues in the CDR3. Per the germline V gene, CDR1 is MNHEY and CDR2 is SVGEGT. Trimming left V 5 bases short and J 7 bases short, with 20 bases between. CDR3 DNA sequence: TGTGCCAGCAGTGGGGGCGGGGCAGGCCGGGGTGAAAAACTGTTTTTT. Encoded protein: CASSGGGAGRGEKLFF.

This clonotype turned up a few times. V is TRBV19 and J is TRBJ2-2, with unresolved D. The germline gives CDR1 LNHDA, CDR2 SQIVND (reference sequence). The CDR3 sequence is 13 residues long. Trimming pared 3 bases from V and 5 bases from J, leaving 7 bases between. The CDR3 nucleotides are TGTGCCAGTAGTATTCAGAAAACCGGGGAGCTGTTTTTT. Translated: CASSIQKTGELFF.

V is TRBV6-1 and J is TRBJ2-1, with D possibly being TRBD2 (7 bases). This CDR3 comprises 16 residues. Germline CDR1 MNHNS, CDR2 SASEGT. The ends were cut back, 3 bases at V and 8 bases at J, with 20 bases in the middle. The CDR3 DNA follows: TGTGCCAGCAGTGACCACGAGCGGGACAAAAACTATGAGCAGTTCTTC. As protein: CASSDHERDKNYEQFF.

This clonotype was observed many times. CDR3: CAWSVPGTGNNEQFF. DNA for the CDR3: TGTGCCTGGAGTGTACCCGGGACAGGGAACAATGAGCAGTTCTTC. The chain links TRBV30 to TRBJ2-1, with TRBD1 matching 9 bases. V trimming: 0 bases; J trimming: 5 bases; junction bases outside the gene matches: 5. The length of the CDR3 is 15 residues. Germline lookup yields CDR1 GTSNPN and CDR2 SVGIG (reference sequence). The full variable domain, completed using reference TRBV30 and TRBJ2-1, is SQTIHQWPATLVQPVGSPLSLECTVEGTSNPNLYWYRQAAGRGLQLLFYSVGIGQISSEVPQNLSASRPQDRQFILSSKKLLLSDSGFYLCAWSVPGTGNNEQFFGPGTRLTVL.

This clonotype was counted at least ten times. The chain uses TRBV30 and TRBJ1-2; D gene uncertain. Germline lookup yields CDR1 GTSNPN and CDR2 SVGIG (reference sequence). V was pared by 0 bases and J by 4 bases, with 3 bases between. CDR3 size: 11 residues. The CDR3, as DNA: TGTGCCTGGAGTGTACGCTATGGCTACACCTTC. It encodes CAWSVRYGYTF.

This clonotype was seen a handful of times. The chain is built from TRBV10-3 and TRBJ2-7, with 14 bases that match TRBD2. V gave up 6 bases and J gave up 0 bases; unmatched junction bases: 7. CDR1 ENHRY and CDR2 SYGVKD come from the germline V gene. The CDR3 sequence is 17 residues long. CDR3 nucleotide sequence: TGTGCCATCAGGCCGACTAGCGGGGGGGCTAGCTCCTACGAGCAGTACTTC. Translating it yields CAIRPTSGGASSYEQYF.

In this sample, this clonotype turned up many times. The CDR3 DNA sequence: TGTGCCAGCAGTTTACGCCAGGGGGATTCACCCCTCCACTTT. Its translation is CASSLRQGDSPLHF. J is TRBJ1-6 and V is TRBV28, with 7 bases identical to TRBD1. V shed 2 bases and J 8 bases; nucleotides not matched to a gene: 3. Germline V CDR1 and CDR2: MDHEN, SYDVKM. There are 14 residues in the CDR3.

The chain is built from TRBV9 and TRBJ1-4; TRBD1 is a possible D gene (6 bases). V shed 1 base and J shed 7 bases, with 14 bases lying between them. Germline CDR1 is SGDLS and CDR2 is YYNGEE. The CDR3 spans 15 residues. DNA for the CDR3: TGTGCCAGCAGCGTATTGGGGGGCGAGTTTGAAAAACTGTTTTTT. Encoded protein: CASSVLGGEFEKLFF.

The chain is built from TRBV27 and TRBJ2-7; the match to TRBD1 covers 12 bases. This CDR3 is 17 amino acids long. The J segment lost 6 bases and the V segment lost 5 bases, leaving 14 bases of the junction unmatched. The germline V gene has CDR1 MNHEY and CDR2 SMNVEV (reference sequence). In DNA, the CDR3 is TGTGCCAGCAGTAGAGCCGGGACAGGGGGCGCGCTTTTCGAGCAGTACTTC. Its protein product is CASSRAGTGGALFEQYF.

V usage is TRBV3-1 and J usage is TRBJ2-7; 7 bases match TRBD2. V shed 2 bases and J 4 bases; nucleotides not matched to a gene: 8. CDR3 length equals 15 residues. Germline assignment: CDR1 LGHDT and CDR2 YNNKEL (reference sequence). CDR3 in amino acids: CASSQPGLGLYEQYF. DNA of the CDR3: TGTGCCAGCAGCCAACCCGGACTAGGACTTTACGAGCAGTACTTC.

DNA for the CDR3: TGTGCCAGCAGCCTTGCGACAGGGGTGTTGGAGACCCAGTACTTC. This translates into CASSLATGVLETQYF. V usage is TRBV5-5 and J usage is TRBJ2-5; TRBD1 matches at 8 bases. The CDR3 runs to 15 residues. Trimming cost V 4 bases and J 5 bases; bases outside gene matches: 10. CDR1 is SGHKS, CDR2 YYEKEE, per germline (reference sequence).